This passage covers 27 T cell receptor beta chains from one sample sequenced in a study of cytomegalovirus exposure and HLA in healthy donors. This PCR relied on a set of 60 Vbeta primers and 13 Jbeta primers. TCRdb's table, derived via immunoSEQ multiplex PCR, lists solely in-frame clones and lacks some. In the table there are 99,000 or so clones, around 73% of which are singletons. The sequencing input was PBMCs. The source of these receptors is a woman between 40 and 50 years old in good health and CMV-seronegative.

The chain carries TRBV29-1 and TRBJ1-2, with D hard to call. V dropped 5 bases and J dropped 3 bases, with 13 bases sitting between them. The germline CDR1 and CDR2 sequences are SQVTM and ANQGSEA. The CDR3 has 13 residues. The CDR3, as DNA: TGCAGCGTTACTGTGGACTCCGACTATGGCTACACCTTC. Its protein is CSVTVDSDYGYTF. Combining the CDR3 with reference TRBV29-1 and TRBJ1-2 gives the whole variable domain SAVISQKPSRDICQRGTSLTIQCQVDSQVTMMFWYRQQPGQSLTLIATANQGSEATYESGFVIDKFPISRPNLTFSTLTVSNMSPEDSSIYLCSVTVDSDYGYTFGSGTRLTVV.

The rearrangement uses TRBV2 and TRBJ2-5; TRBD2 matches at 8 bases. This CDR3 contains 12 residues. CDR1 is SNHLY and CDR2 is FYNNEI in the germline V gene. V lost 10 bases to trimming and J lost 1 base; unmatched junction nucleotides: 2. CDR3 region: CATTSGQETQYF. The CDR3, as DNA: TGTGCCACTACTAGCGGCCAAGAGACCCAGTACTTC.

The rearrangement links TRBV9 to TRBJ2-1; 11 nucleotides match TRBD2. This CDR3 spans 14 amino acids. The V and J ends lost 7 bases and 8 bases, in that order; junction bases with no gene match: 8. The V gene's germline CDR1 is SGDLS and CDR2 YYNGEE. The CDR3 DNA sequence: TGTGCCAGCTCTAGCGGGAGGATCTTGGATGAGCAGTTCTTC. It codes for CASSSGRILDEQFF.

The chain combines TRBV27 with TRBJ2-7; 9 bases are a match to TRBD2. Trimming at V came to 4 bases and at J to 3 bases, leaving 10 bases not matched to a gene. Germline CDR1 is MNHEY and CDR2 is SMNVEV (reference sequence). This CDR3 region has 16 residues. CDR3 nucleotides: TGTGCCAGCAGTTCTTATAGCGGGAGTCATCGCTACGAGCAGTACTTC. It translates to CASSSYSGSHRYEQYF.

This clone occurred once. The chain recombines TRBV6-1 with TRBJ2-6, with D perhaps matching TRBD1 (6 bases). CDR3 length: 15 residues. CDR1 MNHNS and CDR2 SASEGT come from the germline V gene. V was clipped by 6 bases and J by 0 bases, with 9 bases between them. In DNA, the CDR3 is TGTGCCAGCAGAAAAGGGGGCTCTGGGGCCAACGTCCTGACTTTC. Its translation is CASRKGGSGANVLTF.

This clone has a count of ten or more. The rearrangement uses TRBV10-3 and TRBJ2-7; maybe TRBD2 (6 bases). The length of the CDR3 is 14 residues. Per germline, CDR1 ENHRY and CDR2 SYGVKD. With 0 bases removed from V and 5 bases from J, the gap between germline ends came to 11 bases. The CDR3 DNA follows: TGTGCCATCAGTGAGTCCAGGGAGGCGAACGAGCAGTACTTC. Translating it yields CAISESREANEQYF.

This chain joins TRBV27 and TRBJ1-2, with a tentative D call TRBD1 (6 bases). The CDR3 runs to 13 residues. Trimming pared 6 bases from V and 4 bases from J, leaving 12 bases between. Germline lookup yields CDR1 MNHEY and CDR2 SMNVEV (reference sequence). In DNA, the CDR3 is TGTGCCAGCAGCCCTCGAGGGGGCTATGGCTACACCTTC. It yields the protein CASSPRGGYGYTF.

This chain joins TRBV14 and TRBJ2-1; TRBD1 is a possible D gene (7 bases). Germline lookup yields CDR1 SGHDN and CDR2 FVKESK. Trimming stripped 0 bases from V and 8 bases from J, with 20 bases between. CDR3 length: 17 amino acids. The CDR3 here is CASSQDQGGRWGDEQFF. The DNA for the CDR3 is TGTGCCAGCAGCCAAGATCAGGGGGGCAGGTGGGGAGATGAGCAGTTCTTC. Drawing the rest from reference TRBV14 and TRBJ2-1, the complete variable domain is EAGVTQFPSHSVIEKGQTVTLRCDPISGHDNLYWYRRVMGKEIKFLLHFVKESKQDESGMPNNRFLAERTGGTYSTLKVQPAELEDSGVYFCASSQDQGGRWGDEQFFGPGTRLTVL.

The J gene is TRBJ2-3, the V gene TRBV5-1, with D possibly matching TRBD1 (5 bases). Trimming removed 5 bases at V and 6 bases at J, with 22 bases between. Per the germline V gene, CDR1 is SGHRS and CDR2 is YFSETQ. This CDR3 has 16 residues. The CDR3 region has the DNA TGCGCCAGCAGTTCAAATAGGAATGACAGTTCCGATACGCAGTATTTT. It codes for CASSSNRNDSSDTQYF. Combining the CDR3 with reference TRBV5-1 and TRBJ2-3 gives the whole variable domain KAGVTQTPRYLIKTRGQQVTLSCSPISGHRSVSWYQQTPGQGLQFLFEYFSETQRNKGNFPGRFSGRQFSNSRSEMNVSTLELGDSALYLCASSSNRNDSSDTQYFGPGTRLTVL.

A few counts support this clone. This chain connects TRBV7-9 to TRBJ2-5, with 10 bases aligning to TRBD1. Trimming removed 2 bases from V and 5 bases from J; junction bases left unmatched: 5. CDR1 SEHNR and CDR2 FQNEAQ come from the germline V gene (reference sequence). This CDR3 contains 15 residues. CDR3 protein: CASSLMTGGQETQYF. CDR3 nucleotides: TGTGCCAGCAGCTTAATGACAGGGGGCCAGGAGACCCAGTACTTC.

The rearrangement uses TRBV4-1 and TRBJ1-2, with 9 nucleotides matching TRBD1. There are 15 residues in the CDR3. The V gene's germline CDR1 is MGHRA and CDR2 YSYEKL. V shed 5 bases, J shed 7 bases, and the junction held 11 bases outside the gene matches. For the CDR3, the DNA is TGCGCCAGCAGCTACGATTTCGGGACAGGGTCTGGCTACACCTTC. It encodes CASSYDFGTGSGYTF.

The gene calls are TRBV27 and TRBJ2-1; D is possibly TRBD2 (6 bases). Germline V gene data show CDR1 as MNHEY and CDR2 as SMNVEV (reference sequence). With 5 bases removed from V and 4 bases from J, the gap between germline ends came to 9 bases. The CDR3 consists of 13 residues. CDR3 protein: CASSPGLYNEQFF. The CDR3 DNA is TGTGCCAGCAGTCCGGGACTTTACAATGAGCAGTTCTTC.

The rearrangement links TRBV7-6 to TRBJ2-7; D unclear. Trimming left V 5 bases short and J 5 bases short, with 16 bases between. The CDR3 loop spans 14 amino acids. From germline, CDR1 is SGHVS and CDR2 FNYEAQ. The chain's CDR3 is CASSKPSGWDEQYF. Here the CDR3 DNA reads TGTGCCAGCAGCAAACCTAGTGGTTGGGACGAGCAGTACTTC.

The gene calls are TRBV27 and TRBJ2-7, with TRBD2 matching 7 bases. Germline V gives CDR1 MNHEY, CDR2 SMNVEV (reference sequence). CDR3 length: 14 amino acids. The junction had 6 bases not matched to a gene; V was cut back by 5 bases and J by 2 bases. CDR3 sequence (DNA): TGTGCCAGCAGTCTCCCACTAGCGCCCTACGAGCAGTACTTC. Amino acids: CASSLPLAPYEQYF.

The chain combines TRBV16 with TRBJ2-2; D gene ambiguous. Germline CDR1 is KGHSY and CDR2 is FQNENV. Trimming removed 0 bases from V and 3 bases from J, with 8 bases in between. This CDR3 is 15 amino acids long. The CDR3 DNA is TGTGCCAGCAGCCAATCTCTCAGGTACACCGGGGAGCTGTTTTTT. Encoded protein: CASSQSLRYTGELFF.

This clone has just one count. The gene calls are TRBV27 and TRBJ2-7, with D perhaps TRBD2 (5 bases). Trimming stripped 0 bases from V and 4 bases from J, with 7 bases between. The length of the CDR3 is 13 residues. Looked up from germline, CDR1 is MNHEY and CDR2 is SMNVEV (reference sequence). CDR3 nucleotide sequence: TGTGCCAGCAGTTTATCGCCGGGGTACGAGCAGTACTTC. This encodes CASSLSPGYEQYF.

The sample holds a few counts of this clone. The genes are TRBV28 and TRBJ2-5; 8 nucleotides match TRBD2. Matching the DNA end better, TRBJ2-7 makes the J call doubtful. The CDR3 has 18 amino acids. Germline V gene data show CDR1 as MDHEN and CDR2 as SYDVKM. The CDR3, as DNA: TGTGCCAGCAGTCTAGGACCCACGAATAGCGGGGAACCCTACGAGCAGTACTTC. Protein: CASSLGPTNSGEPYEQYF.

V gene TRBV27 combines with J gene TRBJ1-1; D uncertain. V was clipped by 2 bases and J by 2 bases, with 6 bases between them. The CDR3 extends over 13 amino acids. In germline, CDR1 is MNHEY, CDR2 SMNVEV (reference sequence). The CDR3 DNA reads TGTGCCAGCAGTTTAACAGTTAACACTGAAGCTTTCTTT. This translates into CASSLTVNTEAFF.

V is TRBV5-1 and J is TRBJ2-7; 7 nucleotides align to TRBD1. The CDR3 sequence is 15 residues long. The J segment lost 3 bases and the V segment lost 0 bases, leaving 6 bases of the junction unmatched. CDR1 is SGHRS and CDR2 is YFSETQ in the germline V gene. The CDR3 nucleotides are TGCGCCAGCAGCTTGGACGGGACAGCTGGCTACGAGCAGTACTTC. It codes for CASSLDGTAGYEQYF.

V usage is TRBV28 and J usage is TRBJ2-3; 12 bases agree with TRBD2. V gave up 3 bases and J gave up 2 bases; unmatched junction bases: 9. The CDR3 runs 18 residues. CDR1 is MDHEN and CDR2 is SYDVKM in the germline V gene. The CDR3 DNA reads TGTGCCAGCAGTTTCCGACTAGCGGGAGACCCCTCCACAGATACGCAGTATTTT. It specifies CASSFRLAGDPSTDTQYF.

J is TRBJ1-1 and V is TRBV28, with TRBD1 matching over 8 bases. V was pared by 5 bases and J by 5 bases, with 7 bases of the junction left unmatched. The CDR3 is made up of 14 amino acids. Germline CDR1 and CDR2: MDHEN and SYDVKM. For the CDR3, the DNA is TGTGCCAGCAGTATACGGACAGGGACGACTGAAGCTTTCTTT. Its translation is CASSIRTGTTEAFF.

In DNA form, the CDR3 reads TGCAGCGTTTACGACACAGGGGCGACCTACGAGCAGTACTTC. Amino acids: CSVYDTGATYEQYF. This chain uses TRBV29-1 with TRBJ2-7; TRBD1 matches 7 bases. The CDR3 spans 14 residues. Germline loops: CDR1 SQVTM, CDR2 ANQGSEA. V lost 5 bases and J lost 2; bases outside the gene matches: 9.

This chain uses TRBV19 with TRBJ1-1, with no clear D. CDR3 size: 15 residues. Germline-derived CDR1 and CDR2 are LNHDA and SQIVND (reference sequence). Deletions cut 0 bases from V and 6 bases from J, with 14 bases between. In DNA, the CDR3 is TGTGCCAGTAGTATAGAACTCAGCGCGAGGGCTGAAGCTTTCTTT. Protein: CASSIELSARAEAFF.

The rearrangement links TRBV6-5 to TRBJ2-7; maybe TRBD2 (6 bases). Germline CDR1 and CDR2: MNHEY and SVGAGI. The V gene lost 8 bases and the J gene lost 4 bases, with 15 bases spanning the gap. The CDR3 is 13 residues long. CDR3 loop: CASGGTGLYEQYF. CDR3 DNA: TGTGCCAGCGGCGGGACGGGGCTATACGAGCAGTACTTC.

This clone was recorded only once. The rearrangement joins TRBV28 to TRBJ1-5; 7 bases line up with TRBD1. CDR1 is MDHEN, CDR2 SYDVKM, per germline. The CDR3 totals 15 residues. Unmatched junction bases numbered 12, after V lost 6 bases and J lost 7 bases. This chain's CDR3 is CASRLPQGVRQPQHF. DNA for the CDR3: TGTGCCAGCAGATTACCTCAGGGGGTTCGGCAGCCCCAGCATTTT. Combining the CDR3 with reference TRBV28 and TRBJ1-5 gives the whole variable domain DVKVTQSSRYLVKRTGEKVFLECVQDMDHENMFWYRQDPGLGLRLIYFSYDVKMKEKGDIPEGYSVSREKKERFSLILESASTNQTSMYLCASRLPQGVRQPQHFGDGTRLSIL.

The rearrangement uses TRBV4-3 and TRBJ2-3; 9 bases map to TRBD2. V was clipped by 3 bases and J by 1 base; unmatched bases: 5. Per germline, CDR1 LGHNA and CDR2 YSLEER. The CDR3 is made up of 16 amino acids. The CDR3 coding sequence is TGCGCCAGCAGCCAGGATTTAGCGGGAGGCACAGATACGCAGTATTTT. Translation: CASSQDLAGGTDTQYF.

This chain links TRBV7-3 with TRBJ2-1; TRBD1 is a possible D gene (6 bases). The germline V gene has CDR1 SGHTA and CDR2 FQGTGA. Trimming removed 4 bases from V and 4 bases from J, with 17 bases in between. CDR3 length: 16 amino acids. As DNA, the CDR3 is TGTGCCAGCAGCTCCATTCCCGGACAGATATACAATGAGCAGTTCTTC. It codes for CASSSIPGQIYNEQFF.